The 26 T cell receptor beta chains below come from one sample, sequenced in a study of T cells after yellow fever vaccination. TCRdb fed the 5' RACE reads into MiXCR, producing one record per CDR3 protein. The sample contains 60,000 to 85,000 distinct CDR3 sequences, approximately 6.1% of which appear only once. The source material was CD8+ T cells sorted from PBMCs, sampled 35 to 50 days after the first yellow fever vaccination. All receptors derive from a man aged 18 to 29 who received the YFV17D yellow fever vaccine.

This clonotype was observed many times. This chain links TRBV6-5 with TRBJ2-2, with TRBD1 matching 9 bases. The CDR3 loop spans 18 amino acids. Germline V gives CDR1 MNHEY, CDR2 SVGAGI. Trimming removed 2 bases from V and 3 bases from J; junction bases left unmatched: 10. As DNA, the CDR3 is TGTGCCAGCAGTTACAGTTTTTCGGGACAGGGATACACCGGGGAGCTGTTTTTT. It is translated as CASSYSFSGQGYTGELFF.

As concerns this clonotype: This may come from a read error, since a much larger clone is one base off. This rearrangement joins TRBV6-1 to TRBJ2-7; D uncertain. The V and J ends lost 8 bases and 2 bases respectively, with 13 bases between them. The length of the CDR3 is 13 residues. Germline assignment: CDR1 MNHNS and CDR2 SASEGT. The CDR3 region is CASRPGLAYEQYV. The CDR3 DNA sequence: TGTGCCAGCCGTCCCGGGCTAGCCTACGAGCAGTACGTC.

The chain employs TRBV5-5 and TRBJ1-5; no clear D. V dropped 1 base and J dropped 5 bases, with 7 bases sitting between them. Germline values: CDR1 SGHKS, CDR2 YYEKEE (reference sequence). The CDR3 is 13 residues long. The DNA for the CDR3 is TGTGCCAGCAGCTTGTCCACAGATCAGCCCCAGCATTTT. Its translation: CASSLSTDQPQHF.

This clonotype has a count of ten or more. The J gene is TRBJ2-1, the V gene TRBV9; unclear D gene. Germline CDR1 reads SGDLS; CDR2 reads YYNGEE. Trimming removed 0 bases from V and 8 bases from J, with 12 bases in between. The CDR3 covers 14 residues. The CDR3 reads CASSVEWGTDEQFF. For the CDR3, the DNA is TGTGCCAGCAGCGTAGAGTGGGGTACCGATGAGCAGTTCTTC.

This chain connects TRBV20-1 to TRBJ2-1; a possible D gene is TRBD1 (5 bases). Germline CDR1 DFQATT, CDR2 SNEGSKA (reference sequence). The CDR3 sequence is 15 residues long. Trimming stripped 2 bases from V and 0 bases from J, with 11 bases between. Here the CDR3 DNA reads TGCAGTGCTAGAAGGGGCCCTCGCTCCTACAATGAGCAGTTCTTC. It codes for CSARRGPRSYNEQFF.

The rearrangement uses TRBV7-9 and TRBJ2-7; maybe TRBD1 (6 bases). This CDR3 is built from 17 residues. Germline-derived CDR1 and CDR2 are SEHNR and FQNEAQ (reference sequence). Trimming cost V 4 bases and J 2 bases, with 21 bases left between them. CDR3 nucleotides: TGTGCCAGCAGCTCCACAATCTCAGACAGGCCCGCCTACGAGCAGTACTTC. Translating it yields CASSSTISDRPAYEQYF.

This clonotype appeared many times. This chain connects TRBV7-9 to TRBJ2-3; the D gene is possibly TRBD1 (6 bases). V dropped 1 base and J dropped 1 base, with 9 bases sitting between them. Germline CDR1 reads SEHNR; CDR2 reads FQNEAQ (reference sequence). The CDR3 consists of 15 residues. CDR3 sequence reads: CASSLGTARTDTQYF. In DNA form, the CDR3 reads TGTGCCAGCAGCTTAGGGACAGCGCGCACAGATACGCAGTATTTT.

This clonotype was seen ten or more times. This rearrangement joins TRBV2 to TRBJ2-1; 10 bases line up with TRBD2. The CDR3 has 16 residues. V was clipped by 6 bases and J by 5 bases; unmatched bases: 10. CDR1 is SNHLY and CDR2 is FYNNEI in the germline V gene. The CDR3 DNA sequence: TGTGCCAGCAGCCTATCCCTAGCGGGAGTCCACAATGAGCAGTTCTTC. Translation gives CASSLSLAGVHNEQFF.

This clonotype was picked up many times. This chain joins TRBV20-1 and TRBJ2-5, with 7 bases that match TRBD1. V was pared by 5 bases and J by 5 bases, with 11 bases of the junction left unmatched. The CDR3 contains 14 residues. Per the germline V gene, CDR1 is DFQATT and CDR2 is SNEGSKA (reference sequence). Here the CDR3 reads CSARRGSNWETQYF. In nucleotides, the CDR3 is TGCAGTGCTCGCAGGGGGAGCAATTGGGAGACCCAGTACTTC.

J is TRBJ2-1 and V is TRBV6-5; possibly TRBD2 for D (5 bases). The germline V gene has CDR1 MNHEY and CDR2 SVGAGI. The CDR3 is 15 residues long. V was cut by 5 bases and J by 7 bases, with 18 bases left in between. CDR3 protein: CASSPRPASGNEQFF. In DNA, the CDR3 is TGTGCCAGCAGTCCTCGGCCTGCTTCGGGGAATGAGCAGTTCTTC.

In this sample, this clonotype turned up many times. The J gene is TRBJ2-1, the V gene TRBV7-9; TRBD1 is a possible D gene (6 bases). V was pared by 5 bases and J by 6 bases, with 11 bases between. Per the germline V gene, CDR1 is SEHNR and CDR2 is FQNEAQ (reference sequence). This CDR3 spans 13 amino acids. The DNA for the CDR3 is TGTGCCAGCAGCCTCGGGACACGCAATGAGCAGTTCTTC. Residues: CASSLGTRNEQFF.

This clonotype was seen ten or more times. V gene TRBV25-1 combines with J gene TRBJ2-5; D is uncertain. V was shortened by 4 bases and J by 9 bases, with 12 bases between the two germline ends. The CDR3 spans 12 residues. In germline, CDR1 is MGHDK, CDR2 SYGVNS. The CDR3 nucleotides are TGTGCCAGCAGTGGCCCTTTTAGAGCCCAGTACTTC. Translating it yields CASSGPFRAQYF.

This clonotype was observed many times. J is TRBJ1-5 and V is TRBV27; 9 bases match TRBD1. Trimming at V came to 1 base and at J to 5 bases, leaving 6 bases not matched to a gene. This CDR3 region has 16 residues. Germline V CDR1 and CDR2: MNHEY, SMNVEV (reference sequence). CDR3 protein: CASSLLGTGPHQPQHF. The CDR3 DNA is TGTGCCAGCAGTTTATTAGGGACAGGGCCCCATCAGCCCCAGCATTTT.

The CDR3 DNA reads as TGTGCCAGCAGAGAAAGACCCTCCTATAATTCACCCCTCCACTTT. Residues: CASRERPSYNSPLHF. The chain recombines TRBV27 with TRBJ1-6; no definite D call. V lost 6 bases, J lost 0 bases, and 9 bases lay in between. The CDR3 is made up of 15 amino acids. Germline V CDR1 and CDR2: MNHEY, SMNVEV (reference sequence).

This clonotype was seen many times. The chain is built from TRBV24-1 and TRBJ2-7; perhaps TRBD1 as D (6 bases). Trimming took off 9 bases at V and 5 bases at J, with 13 bases between the two ends. The germline V gene has CDR1 KGHDR and CDR2 SFDVKD. CDR3 length equals 12 residues. In DNA form, the CDR3 reads TGTGCCACCCATACAGGGCGAGACGAGCAGTACTTC. Its protein is CATHTGRDEQYF.

This clonotype was picked up many times. The rearrangement links TRBV7-9 to TRBJ2-2; 7 bases line up with TRBD2. CDR1 is SEHNR, CDR2 FQNEAQ, per germline (reference sequence). This CDR3 spans 15 amino acids. The V and J ends lost 11 bases and 3 bases, in that order; junction bases with no gene match: 12. The CDR3 sequence: CAGNLRETHTGELFF. The CDR3, as DNA: TGTGCCGGAAATTTGCGGGAGACTCACACCGGGGAGCTGTTTTTT.

This clonotype was found a few times. At one of its ends the junction is not consistent with the germline gene, which may arise from a read error. The V gene is TRBV28, the J gene TRBJ2-2; D unresolved. Per the germline V gene, CDR1 is MDHEN and CDR2 is SYDVKM. The CDR3 covers 17 residues. Here the CDR3 DNA reads TGTGCCAGCAATTTACCCGGCTACAGCGCGAACACCGGGGAGCTGTTTTTT. It is translated as CASNLPGYSANTGELFF.

This clonotype has just a few counts. This chain's CDR3 is CASKIEAGRRTDTQYF. The CDR3 DNA sequence: TGTGCCAGCAAAATCGAGGCAGGACGCCGCACAGATACGCAGTATTTT. This chain links TRBV6-5 with TRBJ2-3; D unresolved. Trimming shortened V by 7 bases and J by 1 base, and 18 bases separated the two germline ends. Germline V gene sequence: CDR1 MNHEY, CDR2 SVGAGI. The CDR3 contains 16 residues.

In this sample, this clonotype turned up a few times. V usage is TRBV4-3 and J usage is TRBJ1-2; TRBD1 matches 10 bases. This CDR3 spans 16 amino acids. CDR1 LGHNA and CDR2 YSLEER come from the germline V gene. V lost 2 bases and J lost 8; bases outside the gene matches: 11. CDR3 in DNA: TGCGCCAGCAGCCAATGGGGGGGACAGGGGAGATGGGGCTACACCTTC. As protein: CASSQWGGQGRWGYTF.

This clonotype appeared many times. This chain links TRBV7-9 with TRBJ2-1, with 10 bases aligning to TRBD2. The germline V gene has CDR1 SEHNR and CDR2 FQNEAQ (reference sequence). The CDR3 has 14 amino acids. Trimming cost V 5 bases and J 9 bases; bases outside gene matches: 7. The CDR3 DNA sequence: TGTGCCAGCAGCGTCAGCGGGGGGGAGGGTGAGCAGTTCTTC. It yields the protein CASSVSGGEGEQFF.

In its sample, this clonotype was seen a few times. This chain links TRBV27 with TRBJ2-6; 8 bases align to TRBD1. CDR1 MNHEY and CDR2 SMNVEV come from the germline V gene (reference sequence). V was pared by 2 bases and J by 2 bases, with 14 bases of the junction left unmatched. This CDR3 is 20 amino acids long. Here the CDR3 DNA reads TGTGCCAGCAGTTTAGTTCAGGGTGGACAGGGATCTCCTGGGGCCAACGTCCTGACTTTC. Its translation: CASSLVQGGQGSPGANVLTF.

In its sample, this clonotype was seen a few times. The J gene is TRBJ1-1, the V gene TRBV7-9; no clear D. The CDR3 is 12 amino acids. The germline gives CDR1 SEHNR, CDR2 FQNEAQ (reference sequence). V lost 2 bases, J lost 6 bases, and 7 bases lay in between. CDR3 coding DNA: TGTGCCAGCAGCTTAAATCAAGCTGAAGCTTTCTTT. This sequence encodes CASSLNQAEAFF. Variable domain in full (rest from reference TRBV7-9 and TRBJ1-1): DTGVSQNPRHKITKRGQNVTFRCDPISEHNRLYWYRQTLGQGPEFLTYFQNEAQLEKSRLLSDRFSAERPKGSFSTLEIQRTEQGDSAMYLCASSLNQAEAFFGQGTRLTVV.

This clonotype was picked up many times. The chain has TRBV7-9 and TRBJ1-2; TRBD1 might be the D (5 bases). With 1 base removed from V and 4 bases from J, the gap between germline ends came to 10 bases. Germline V CDR1 and CDR2: SEHNR, FQNEAQ (reference sequence). The CDR3 runs 14 residues. The CDR3 sequence is CASSLGDSFYGYTF. DNA of the CDR3: TGTGCCAGCAGCTTAGGAGACAGCTTCTATGGCTACACCTTC.

Many counts were recorded for this clonotype. The chain combines TRBV29-1 with TRBJ2-1; no definite D call. V lost 4 bases and J lost 2, with 15 bases in between. CDR1 is SQVTM, CDR2 ANQGSEA, per germline. This CDR3 contains 15 residues. CDR3 protein: CSVGLYGDAYNEQFF. The CDR3 region has the DNA TGCAGCGTTGGACTCTATGGGGATGCCTACAATGAGCAGTTCTTC.

This clonotype has a count of ten or more. The chain employs TRBV7-9 and TRBJ2-3, with D unclear. The length of the CDR3 is 14 residues. V was pared by 3 bases and J by 4 bases, with 11 bases between. CDR1 is SEHNR and CDR2 is FQNEAQ in the germline V gene (reference sequence). CDR3: CASSFPLNPDTQYF. In nucleotides, the CDR3 is TGTGCCAGCAGCTTCCCTCTGAACCCAGATACGCAGTATTTT.

This clonotype was counted at least ten times. The V and J genes are TRBV15 and TRBJ2-1, with D possibly being TRBD1 (5 bases). CDR1 is LNHNV, CDR2 YYDKDF, per germline (reference sequence). Trimming cost V 5 bases and J 7 bases, with 18 bases left between them. The length of the CDR3 is 15 residues. The CDR3 bases are TGTGCCACCAGCCTTGACAGATACTACACTAATGAGCAGTTCTTC. Protein sequence: CATSLDRYYTNEQFF.